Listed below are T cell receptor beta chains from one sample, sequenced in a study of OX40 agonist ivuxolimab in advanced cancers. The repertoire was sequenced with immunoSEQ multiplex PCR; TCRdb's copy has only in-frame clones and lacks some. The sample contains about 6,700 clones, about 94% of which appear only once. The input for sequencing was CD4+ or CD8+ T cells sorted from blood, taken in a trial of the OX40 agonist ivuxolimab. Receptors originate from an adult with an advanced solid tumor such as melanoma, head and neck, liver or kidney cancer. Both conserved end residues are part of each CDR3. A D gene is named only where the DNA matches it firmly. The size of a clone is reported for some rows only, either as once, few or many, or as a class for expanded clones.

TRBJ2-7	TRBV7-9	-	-	CASSEDGSISYEQYF	TGTGCCAGCAGCGAGGACGGATCTATCTCCTACGAGCAGTACTTC
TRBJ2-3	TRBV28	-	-	CASRIGGASDTQYF	TGTGCCAGCAGGATTGGGGGGGCGTCAGATACGCAGTATTTT
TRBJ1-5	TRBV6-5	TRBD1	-	CASGQQGANQPQHF	TGTGCCAGCGGCCAACAGGGGGCTAATCAGCCCCAGCATTTT
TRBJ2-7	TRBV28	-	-	CASSLFLEQYF	TGTGCCAGCAGTTTATTTCTCGAGCAGTACTTC
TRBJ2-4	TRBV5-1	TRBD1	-	CASSLRRGGAGNIQYF	TGCGCCAGCAGCTTGCGGCGAGGGGGCGCAGGAAACATTCAGTACTTC
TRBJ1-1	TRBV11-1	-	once	CASSTRGLNTEAFF	TGTGCCAGCAGCACTCGGGGACTGAACACTGAAGCTTTCTTT
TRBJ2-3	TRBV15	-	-	CATTPRRAGGGDTQYF	TGTGCCACCACCCCGAGACGGGCAGGGGGAGGAGATACGCAGTATTTT
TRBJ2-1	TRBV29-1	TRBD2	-	CSVTTGGLAGDGFF	TGCAGCGTCACGACAGGCGGTCTAGCGGGAGACGGGTTCTTC
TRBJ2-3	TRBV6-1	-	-	CASSEAYTQYF	TGTGCCAGCAGTGAAGCCTATACGCAGTATTTT
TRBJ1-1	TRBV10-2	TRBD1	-	CASSEMGQGSRFFF	TGCGCCAGCTCTGAGATGGGACAGGGTAGTCGATTTTTCTTT
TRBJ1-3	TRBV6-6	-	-	CASRPGARNTIYF	TGTGCCAGCAGGCCCGGGGCAAGAAACACCATATATTTT
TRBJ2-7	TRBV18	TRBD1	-	CASSTGTDRTYEQYF	TGTGCCAGCTCGACGGGGACGGACAGGACATACGAGCAGTACTTC
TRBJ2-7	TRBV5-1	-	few	CASSATAVAYYEQYF	TGCGCCAGCAGCGCAACGGCGGTGGCGTACTACGAGCAGTACTTC
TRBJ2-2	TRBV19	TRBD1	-	CASSIEVGQGWGGELFF	TGTGCCAGTAGTATAGAGGTGGGACAGGGGTGGGGCGGGGAGCTGTTTTTT
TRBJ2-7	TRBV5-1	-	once	CASSLTSYEQYF	TGCGCCAGCAGCTTGACCTCCTACGAGCAGTACTTC
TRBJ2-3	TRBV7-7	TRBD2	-	CASSSLRTRAGTDTQYF	TGTGCTAGCAGCTCCCTCCGGACTAGGGCGGGCACAGATACGCAGTATTTT
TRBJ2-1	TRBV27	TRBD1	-	CASSYTTGSNEQFF	TGTGCCAGCAGTTATACGACAGGGTCCAATGAGCAGTTCTTC
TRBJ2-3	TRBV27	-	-	CASYKDLYTDTQYF	TGTGCCAGCTATAAGGACTTATACACAGATACGCAGTATTTT
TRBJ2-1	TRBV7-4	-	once	CASSLTGTHNEQFF	TGTGCCAGCAGCTTAACCGGGACCCACAATGAGCAGTTCTTC